The source of this TCR beta chain is a study of cytomegalovirus exposure and HLA in healthy donors. The V and J ends lost 3 bases and 0 bases respectively, with 9 bases between them. This CDR3 is built from 15 residues. Germline V gene sequence: CDR1 MDHEN, CDR2 SYDVKM. 60 Vbeta and 13 Jbeta primers were used in PCR. Libraries were prepared by immunoSEQ multiplex PCR; TCRdb keeps only in-frame clonotypes and omits some of them. The sample gives under 300,000 clones, 84% of which show up once; 1.5% to 2.5% is in the top ten. This TCR derives from a woman in her 40s in good health and CMV-seropositive. The chain uses TRBV28 and TRBJ2-4, with D perhaps matching TRBD1 (6 bases). The sequencing input was PBMCs. In nucleotides, the CDR3 is TGTGCCAGCAGTTTCACAGGGATAGCCAAAAACATTCAGTACTTC. Translating it yields CASSFTGIAKNIQYF.